This T cell receptor beta chain is from a study of identifying expanded T cells in peripheral blood. The length of the CDR3 is 15 residues. In germline, CDR1 is SGHTA, CDR2 FQGNSA. V was shortened by 0 bases and J by 8 bases, with 14 bases between the two germline ends. Overall study findings and caveats: Approximately two-week clone count variance significantly increased as total template count grew. Technical replicates showed roughly 1.2 changed clones; around two weeks 15 to 20; four weeks 19.

This clone has only a few counts. Its antigen remains unidentified. TCRdb's copy holds only in-frame clones and misses some; the assay was immunoSEQ multiplex PCR. There are 120,000 or so clones in the sample; 75% to 90% occur only once, and over 3% lies in the top ten. No infections or other immune events were documented during collection. Sequencing input: blood. The receptor's source is a person aged 18 to 75 in good health. The rearrangement links TRBV7-2 to TRBJ2-4; possible D gene TRBD1, 5 bases. CDR3 loop: CASSLAGPVWHIQYF. The CDR3 DNA reads as TGTGCCAGCAGCTTAGCGGGGCCGGTATGGCACATTCAGTACTTC. The full variable domain, completed using reference TRBV7-2 and TRBJ2-4, is GAGVSQSPSNKVTEKGKDVELRCDPISGHTALYWYRQSLGQGLEFLIYFQGNSAPDKSGLPSDRFSAERTGGSVSTLTIQRTQQEDSAVYLCASSLAGPVWHIQYFGAGTRLSVL.